This T cell receptor (beta chain) was sequenced in a study of T cells expressing NK-cell markers. Overall study: The study drew TCR beta repertoires from sorted CD3+CD56+NKG2C+, CD3+CD56+NKG2C- and CD3+CD56-NKG2C+ T cells. The study, taken as a whole, reports: Also leading the CD3+CD56-NKG2C+ fraction in several donors were these clonotypes.

Remarks on this clonotype: Its antigen is as yet unknown.

Germline CDR1 reads LGHNA; CDR2 reads YSLEER. The CDR3 consists of 17 residues. TCRdb reworked the 5' RACE reads into one entry per CDR3 protein, no DNA. The sample has about 260,000 distinct CDR3 sequences. Sequenced input: blood T cells: a sorted CD56 or NKG2C T cell subset, CD4+ or CD8+ T cells, or bulk PBMC T cells (not recorded which). This chain joins TRBV4-3 and TRBJ2-5; there is no DNA to check the TCRdb D call of TRBD2. The clonotype comes from a woman aged 18 to 69 in good health. CDR3 protein: CASSQGGTSGSWETQYF.